This TCR beta chain was sequenced during a study of T cells expressing NK-cell markers. Study at large: The authors derived TCR beta repertoires from sorted CD3+CD56+NKG2C+, CD3+CD56+NKG2C- and CD3+CD56-NKG2C+ T cells. In the group of eight sequenced donors, seven were HCMV-seropositive and one was seronegative.

Study-wide points: In several donors, these clonotypes also led the CD3+CD56-NKG2C+ fraction.

Comments on this clonotype: Its matching antigen is unknown.

The CDR3 is 14 amino acids. CDR1 is GTSNPN and CDR2 is SVGIG in the germline V gene (reference sequence). The authors made TCR beta cDNA libraries by 5'RACE template switching. This switching added a universal primer site and UMIs. TCRdb reanalyzed the 5' RACE reads, giving one entry per CDR3 protein sequence and no DNA. Its table lists 120,000 to 150,000 distinct CDR3 sequences. Input material: blood T cells: a sorted CD56 or NKG2C T cell subset, CD4+ or CD8+ T cells, or bulk PBMC T cells (not recorded which). The TCR sequence derives from a man younger than 30 in good health. This chain connects TRBV30 to TRBJ2-1; the D gene TCRdb calls, TRBD2, cannot be checked with no DNA. The CDR3 spells CAWSVLADYNEQFF. Drawing the rest from reference TRBV30 and TRBJ2-1, the complete variable domain is SQTIHQWPATLVQPVGSPLSLECTVEGTSNPNLYWYRQAAGRGLQLLFYSVGIGQISSEVPQNLSASRPQDRQFILSSKKLLLSDSGFYLCAWSVLADYNEQFFGPGTRLTVL.